The 13 T cell receptor beta chains listed next were all sequenced from one sample in a study of T cells in Graves' hyperthyroidism and ophthalmopathy. Using RNA transcripts as the source, TCR beta CDR3 regions were amplified. During a first-round RT-PCR of the TCR CDR3, the HTBI primer set was used. TCRdb ran MiXCR on the multiplex PCR reads and lists one entry per CDR3 protein. The sample records roughly 420,000 distinct CDR3 sequences, roughly 15% being singletons. Input material: blood. These receptor sequences come from a woman between 18 and 30 years old with Graves' hyperthyroidism.

The chain employs TRBV9 and TRBJ2-2; D may be TRBD2 (6 bases). Germline CDR1 and CDR2: SGDLS and YYNGEE. This CDR3 contains 17 residues. The V end lost 0 bases, the J end lost 3 bases, and 15 bases lay between the germline ends. In nucleotides, the CDR3 is TGTGCCAGCAGCGTAGGGTTGCGGGGAAAAGACACCGGGGAGCTGTTTTTT. Encoded protein: CASSVGLRGKDTGELFF.

This clonotype occurred many times. The chain recombines TRBV28 with TRBJ1-2; 10 bases are a match to TRBD1. CDR3 length: 15 amino acids. V lost 3 bases, J lost 7 bases, and 8 bases stayed unmatched. CDR1 and CDR2 (germline): MDHEN, SYDVKM. In DNA form, the CDR3 reads TGTGCCAGCAGTTTGTTGGTAGGGACAGGGGCTGGCTACACCTTC. Its translation is CASSLLVGTGAGYTF.

V and J are TRBV6-1 and TRBJ2-1; D may be TRBD1 or TRBD2 (5 bases each). The CDR3 is 15 residues long. Germline values: CDR1 MNHNS, CDR2 SASEGT. Trimming stripped 4 bases from V and 4 bases from J, with 14 bases between. CDR3 sequence (DNA): TGTGCCAGCAGTGGCCGGGACGGGGAATACAATGAGCAGTTCTTC. Amino acid sequence: CASSGRDGEYNEQFF.

The genes are TRBV9 and TRBJ1-5, with D tentatively TRBD1 (6 bases). Germline assignment: CDR1 SGDLS and CDR2 YYNGEE. Between the trimmed V and J ends, which lost 3 bases and 10 bases, there was a span of 17 bases. The CDR3 consists of 14 residues. CDR3 amino acids: CASSASGEFVPQHF. DNA of the CDR3: TGTGCCAGCAGCGCGTCAGGGGAGTTTGTTCCCCAGCATTTT.

The sample holds a few counts of this clonotype. The rearrangement links TRBV18 to TRBJ1-2; TRBD1 is a possible D gene (5 bases). Germline CDR1 is KGHSH and CDR2 is LQKENI. This CDR3 has 14 residues. Trimming took 7 bases from V and 4 from J, leaving 16 bases between them. The CDR3 sequence: CASFHRDRAYGYTF. CDR3 nucleotides: TGTGCCAGCTTTCACCGAGACAGAGCCTATGGCTACACCTTC.

This clonotype appeared many times. The rearrangement links TRBV20-1 to TRBJ2-7; 7 positions agree with TRBD1. The CDR3 extends over 13 amino acids. Germline CDR1 reads DFQATT; CDR2 reads SNEGSKA (reference sequence). As DNA, the CDR3 is TGCAGCCCGTCGGACAGGACCACCTACGAGCAGTACTTC. Protein product: CSPSDRTTYEQYF.

This clonotype has ten or more counts. CDR3 nucleotides: TGCGCCAGCAGGAAGGACGGGATAAGCAATCAGCCCCAGCATTTT. This sequence encodes CASRKDGISNQPQHF. J is TRBJ1-5 and V is TRBV5-1; D unclear. Trimming took off 5 bases at V and 1 base at J, with 13 bases between the two ends. The germline V gene encodes CDR1 SGHRS and CDR2 YFSETQ. This CDR3 is 15 amino acids long.

There are a few counts of this clonotype. The J gene is TRBJ2-3, the V gene TRBV5-1; 11 bases are a match to TRBD2. The length of the CDR3 is 17 residues. Losses at the gene ends were 4 bases for V and 4 bases for J; bases not matched to a gene: 11. Germline V gene data show CDR1 as SGHRS and CDR2 as YFSETQ. CDR3 loop: CASSLGTSGLVADTQYF. CDR3 DNA: TGCGCCAGCAGCCTCGGGACTAGCGGACTAGTGGCAGATACGCAGTATTTT.

This clonotype was seen more than once but under ten times. The chain carries TRBV27 and TRBJ2-1; TRBD2 matches 7 bases. The CDR3 consists of 14 residues. J was trimmed by 12 bases and V by 0 bases; bases with no gene match: 8. Germline CDR1 reads MNHEY; CDR2 reads SMNVEV (reference sequence). As DNA, the CDR3 is TGTGCCAGCAGTTTATCAAGGCGGGAGAAAAGGCAGTTCTTC. It is translated as CASSLSRREKRQFF.

As concerns this clonotype: This may come from a read error, since a much larger clone is one base off. This sequence joins TRBV5-1 and TRBJ2-2; D is possibly TRBD1 (6 bases). Trimming cost V 4 bases and J 2 bases, with 12 bases left between them. Germline lookup yields CDR1 SGHRS and CDR2 YFSETQ. The CDR3 is made up of 15 amino acids. CDR3 sequence (DNA): TGCGCCAGCAGCCCCTGGACAGTTAACACCGGGGAGCTGTTTTTT. This codes for CASSPWTVNTGELFF.

This clonotype was detected ten times or more. The V and J genes are TRBV7-8 and TRBJ2-7; 7 bases map to TRBD2. V trimming: 1 base; J trimming: 6 bases; junction bases outside the gene matches: 6. The CDR3 consists of 14 residues. The germline CDR1 and CDR2 sequences are SGHVS and FQNEAQ. The CDR3 DNA reads as TGTGCCAGCAGCTTAGGACTAGCCGGGGGCGAGCAGTACTTC. It is translated as CASSLGLAGGEQYF.

Points on this clonotype: This may be a read error: a much more frequent sequence differs by one nucleotide. The genes are TRBV6-1 and TRBJ1-5; 8 bases are a match to TRBD1. Germline V CDR1 and CDR2: MNHNS, SASEGT. The CDR3 is 17 amino acids. Here the CDR3 reads CVSSEGAGGYSNQPQHF. DNA of the CDR3: TGTGTCAGCAGTGAAGGGGCAGGGGGCTATAGCAATCAGCCCCAGCATTTT.

At least ten counts were recorded for this clonotype. The chain carries TRBV28 and TRBJ2-5; D assignment may be TRBD1 or TRBD2 (5 bases each). Germline CDR1 MDHEN, CDR2 SYDVKM. The CDR3 is 14 amino acids. With 6 bases removed from V and 5 bases from J, the gap between germline ends came to 16 bases. CDR3 in amino acids: CASRGERDGETQYF. The CDR3 coding sequence is TGTGCCAGCAGGGGAGAGAGGGACGGGGAGACCCAGTACTTC.